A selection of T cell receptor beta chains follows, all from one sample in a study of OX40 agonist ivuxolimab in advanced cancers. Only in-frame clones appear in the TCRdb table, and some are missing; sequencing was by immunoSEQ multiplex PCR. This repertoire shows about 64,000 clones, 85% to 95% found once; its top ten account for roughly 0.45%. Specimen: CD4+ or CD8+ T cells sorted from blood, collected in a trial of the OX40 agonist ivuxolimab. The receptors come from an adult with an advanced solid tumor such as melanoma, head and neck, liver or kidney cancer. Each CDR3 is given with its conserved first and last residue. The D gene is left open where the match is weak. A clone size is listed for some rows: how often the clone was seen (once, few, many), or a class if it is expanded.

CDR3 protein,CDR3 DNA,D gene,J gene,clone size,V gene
CASSLGNRGLDTQYF,TGCGCCAGCAGCTTGGGGAACAGGGGATTAGATACGCAGTATTTT,TRBD1,TRBJ2-3,NA,TRBV5-1
CASSGGTPSSGNTIYF,TGTGCCAGCAGCGGTGGGACACCTAGCTCTGGAAACACCATATATTTT,NA,TRBJ1-3,NA,TRBV9
CARSSPWCSGSTDTQYF,TGTGCCAGAAGCTCACCCTGGTGCAGCGGGAGCACAGATACGCAGTATTTT,NA,TRBJ2-3,NA,TRBV5-3
CASSPPGRRGNQPQHF,TGTGCCAGCTCACCACCAGGGAGAAGGGGCAATCAGCCCCAGCATTTT,NA,TRBJ1-5,once,TRBV18
CASSRRDSNYNEQFF,TGTGCCAGCAGCCGAAGGGACTCCAACTACAATGAGCAGTTCTTC,NA,TRBJ2-1,NA,TRBV2
CASSLTSGSFTGELFF,TGTGCCAGCAGCTTAACTAGCGGGAGTTTTACCGGGGAGCTGTTTTTT,TRBD2,TRBJ2-2,NA,TRBV11-3
CASGFSGGETQYF,TGTGCCTCAGGTTTCTCCGGGGGAGAGACCCAGTACTTC,NA,TRBJ2-5,NA,TRBV11-2
CASSSYEGAFSYNEQFF,TGTGCCAGCAGTTCATACGAGGGGGCCTTCTCCTACAATGAGCAGTTCTTC,TRBD1,TRBJ2-1,NA,TRBV27
CAIRTGGDGNQPQHF,TGTGCCATTCGGACAGGGGGAGACGGCAATCAGCCCCAGCATTTT,TRBD1,TRBJ1-5,NA,TRBV10-3
CASSPGHNEQFF,TGTGCCAGCAGTCCCGGACACAATGAGCAGTTCTTC,NA,TRBJ2-1,NA,TRBV6-5
CASSFGLGSTGANVLTF,TGCGCCAGCAGCTTTGGTCTGGGGTCCACTGGGGCCAACGTCCTGACTTTC,NA,TRBJ2-6,NA,TRBV5-1
CASSLSRTSGRAVNEQFF,TGCGCCAGCAGCTTGTCTAGGACTAGCGGGAGGGCCGTCAATGAGCAGTTCTTC,TRBD2,TRBJ2-1,NA,TRBV5-1
CASSLGGARWAQQPQHF,TGTGCCAGCAGCTTGGGGGGGGCCCGATGGGCCCAACAGCCCCAGCATTTT,NA,TRBJ1-5,NA,TRBV7-2
CASTQGSGNTIYF,TGCGCCAGCACCCAGGGATCTGGAAACACCATATATTTT,NA,TRBJ1-3,NA,TRBV5-1
CASSQEPEQGAGYNEQFF,TGCGCCAGCAGCCAAGAGCCGGAGCAGGGGGCTGGGTACAATGAGCAGTTCTTC,TRBD1,TRBJ2-1,NA,TRBV4-1
CATRAGGGTEAFF,TGTGCCACCCGAGCCGGGGGCGGCACTGAAGCTTTCTTT,NA,TRBJ1-1,NA,TRBV6-5
CASSMGSEFYGYTF,TGCGCCAGCAGCATGGGCTCAGAATTTTATGGCTACACCTTC,NA,TRBJ1-2,NA,TRBV5-1
CASSRDSYTQETQYF,TGTGCCAGCAGTCGGGACAGCTACACCCAAGAGACCCAGTACTTC,TRBD1,TRBJ2-5,NA,TRBV27
CASSPPSGSGDTQYF,TGTGCCAGCTCACCACCTAGCGGGAGTGGAGATACGCAGTATTTT,TRBD2,TRBJ2-3,NA,TRBV18
CASSGNRGDSPLHF,TGTGCCAGCAGCGGGAACAGGGGCGATTCACCCCTCCACTTT,TRBD1,TRBJ1-6,once,TRBV5-4
CASRLAGGTDTQYF,TGTGCCAGCAGACTAGCGGGAGGTACAGATACGCAGTATTTT,TRBD2,TRBJ2-3,NA,TRBV7-2
CSVDPTGANVLTF,TGCAGCGTTGACCCTACTGGGGCCAACGTCCTGACTTTC,NA,TRBJ2-6,NA,TRBV29-1
CASSLGLAGGDEQFF,TGTGCCAGCAGCTTAGGACTAGCGGGAGGCGATGAGCAGTTCTTC,TRBD2,TRBJ2-1,NA,TRBV11-3
CASTQRVNYGYTF,TGTGCCAGCACACAACGGGTTAACTATGGCTACACCTTC,NA,TRBJ1-2,NA,TRBV6-1
CASSKDRVGEKLFF,TGTGCCAGCAGCAAGGACAGGGTTGGTGAAAAACTGTTTTTT,TRBD1,TRBJ1-4,NA,TRBV6-5
CASSPRMLIGGTEAFF,TGTGCCAGCTCCCCGAGGATGCTAATAGGAGGAACTGAAGCTTTCTTT,NA,TRBJ1-1,NA,TRBV18
CASSQDQRGSYNEQFF,TGCGCCAGCAGCCAAGACCAGCGGGGCTCCTACAATGAGCAGTTCTTC,TRBD2,TRBJ2-1,NA,TRBV4-3
CASSLSLTGRAFF,TGTGCCAGCAGTTTATCCCTGACAGGGAGAGCTTTCTTT,TRBD1,TRBJ1-1,few,TRBV27
CASSRTVNTEAFF,TGTGCCAGCAGTCGGACGGTGAACACTGAAGCTTTCTTT,NA,TRBJ1-1,once,TRBV6-5
CASSGAQGITEAFF,TGTGCCAGCAGTGGCGCCCAGGGGATCACTGAAGCTTTCTTT,NA,TRBJ1-1,NA,TRBV2
CASSPAGQGGEKLFF,TGTGCCAGCAGCCCCGCCGGACAGGGGGGCGAAAAACTGTTTTTT,TRBD1,TRBJ1-4,NA,TRBV7-9
CASSMDRVQPQHF,TGTGCCAGCAGTATGGACAGGGTCCAGCCCCAGCATTTT,TRBD1,TRBJ1-5,NA,TRBV6-5
CASRRASGAGNTIYF,TGTGCCAGCCGCCGGGCGTCAGGGGCTGGAAACACCATATATTTT,NA,TRBJ1-3,NA,TRBV7-8
CASSPWGGAYEQYF,TGTGCCAGCAGCCCCTGGGGCGGGGCCTACGAGCAGTACTTC,NA,TRBJ2-7,NA,TRBV7-2
CAWRLAADTQYF,TGTGCCTGGAGACTAGCGGCAGATACGCAGTATTTT,TRBD2,TRBJ2-3,NA,TRBV30
CASSRQRWASGSDTQYF,TGTGCCAGCAGCCGTCAAAGATGGGCTAGCGGGAGCGATACGCAGTATTTT,TRBD2,TRBJ2-3,NA,TRBV4-2
CASSALSGQGSEAFF,TGTGCCAGCAGTGCGTTATCGGGACAGGGCTCTGAAGCTTTCTTT,TRBD1,TRBJ1-1,NA,TRBV27
CASSFLLAGTGELFF,TGTGCCAGCAGTTTTTTACTAGCGGGCACCGGGGAGCTGTTTTTT,TRBD2,TRBJ2-2,NA,TRBV28
CASSDPGRTSYEQYF,TGTGCCAGCAGTGATCCTGGCAGGACCTCCTACGAGCAGTACTTC,NA,TRBJ2-7,NA,TRBV25-1
CASSSPFFGGFDQPQHF,TGTGCCAGTAGTTCACCCTTTTTTGGAGGGTTTGATCAGCCCCAGCATTTT,NA,TRBJ1-5,NA,TRBV19
CASSGGGRETQYF,TGTGCCAGCAGCGGAGGGGGGCGGGAGACCCAGTACTTC,NA,TRBJ2-5,NA,TRBV6-1
CASSTDSYSITDTQYF,TGTGCCAGCTCAACGGACAGTTACAGCATAACAGATACGCAGTATTTT,NA,TRBJ2-3,NA,TRBV18
CASSEGSYRDQPQHF,TGTGCCAGCAGTGAAGGGTCTTACAGGGATCAGCCCCAGCATTTT,NA,TRBJ1-5,NA,TRBV6-1
CASSRDRGETQYF,TGTGCCAGCAGCCGCGACCGAGGGGAGACCCAGTACTTC,NA,TRBJ2-5,NA,TRBV5-4
CASSFRQGGVPEAFF,TGTGCCAGCAGTTTCCGACAGGGGGGTGTCCCTGAAGCTTTCTTT,TRBD1,TRBJ1-1,NA,TRBV6-6
CAISEPPIADTQYF,TGTGCCATCAGTGAACCACCGATCGCAGATACGCAGTATTTT,NA,TRBJ2-3,once,TRBV10-3
CASTPPRQEINQPQHF,TGTGCCAGCACCCCGCCTCGGCAGGAAATAAATCAGCCCCAGCATTTT,NA,TRBJ1-5,NA,TRBV5-6
CASSLAGAGGGQETQYF,TGCGCCAGCAGCTTGGCCGGGGCGGGAGGGGGCCAAGAGACCCAGTACTTC,TRBD2,TRBJ2-5,NA,TRBV5-1
CASSIRAGGRSDTQYF,TGTGCCAGTAGTATAAGAGCGGGAGGGAGGTCAGATACGCAGTATTTT,TRBD2,TRBJ2-3,NA,TRBV19